The 25 T cell receptor beta chains given below trace back to one sample, sequenced in a study of blood T cells in healthy people across ages. A second PCR of 7 to 11 cycles used a sample-barcoded 5' primer and a J-beta primer mix. Each CDR3 protein gets one entry after TCRdb re-called the 5' RACE reads with MiXCR. Of some 900,000 distinct CDR3 sequences in the sample, roughly 50% were seen once. The specimen sequenced was blood. The receptors stem from a man aged 25 to 40 in good health.

A single count supports this clonotype. The chain recombines TRBV7-2 with TRBJ1-6; TRBD1 is a possible D gene (5 bases). There are 13 residues in the CDR3. From germline, CDR1 is SGHTA and CDR2 FQGNSA. V shed 6 bases and J shed 7 bases, with 10 bases lying between them. The CDR3 loop is CASSQQANSPLHF. The CDR3 DNA follows: TGTGCCAGCAGTCAACAGGCAAATTCACCCCTCCACTTT.

This chain connects TRBV24-1 to TRBJ2-1, with TRBD1 matching over 8 bases. Germline V gene data show CDR1 as KGHDR and CDR2 as SFDVKD. This CDR3 is 16 amino acids long. V lost 4 bases and J lost 7; bases outside the gene matches: 11. CDR3 loop: CATSDPGQGERNEQFF. The CDR3 nucleotides read TGTGCCACCAGTGACCCCGGACAGGGTGAACGAAATGAGCAGTTCTTC.

This clonotype has just one count. The rearrangement joins TRBV9 to TRBJ1-5; 8 bases map to TRBD1. J gave up 11 bases and V 3 bases, and 10 bases lay outside the gene matches. The germline gives CDR1 SGDLS, CDR2 YYNGEE. The CDR3 has 14 residues. CDR3 protein: CASSAGTGSLSQHF. The CDR3 nucleotides read TGTGCCAGCAGCGCCGGGACAGGTTCCTTGTCCCAGCATTTT.

In the case of this clonotype: A much larger clone sits a single nucleotide away, making a read error possible. The V gene is TRBV28, the J gene TRBJ2-3, with 10 bases that match TRBD2. V shed 2 bases and J 3 bases; nucleotides not matched to a gene: 5. CDR3 size: 16 residues. Germline CDR1 is MDHEN and CDR2 is SYDVKM. The CDR3 region has the DNA TGTGCCAGCAGTTTAGAAGGACTAGCGGTGACAGATACGCAGTATTTT. As protein: CASSLEGLAVTDTQYF.

This clonotype has more than one count but fewer than ten. V and J are TRBV5-1 and TRBJ2-2, with TRBD1 matching 8 bases. The V gene's germline CDR1 is SGHRS and CDR2 YFSETQ. Trimming took 0 bases from V and 6 from J; bases not matched to a gene: 4. There are 15 residues in the CDR3. CDR3 in amino acids: CASSLGQGIAGELFF. In nucleotides, the CDR3 is TGCGCCAGCAGCTTGGGACAGGGGATTGCCGGGGAGCTGTTTTTT. Full variable domain (rest looked up from reference TRBV5-1 and TRBJ2-2): KAGVTQTPRYLIKTRGQQVTLSCSPISGHRSVSWYQQTPGQGLQFLFEYFSETQRNKGNFPGRFSGRQFSNSRSEMNVSTLELGDSALYLCASSLGQGIAGELFFGEGSRLTVL.

The J gene is TRBJ1-2, the V gene TRBV6-2 or TRBV6-3; 7 bases are shared with TRBD1. J lost 8 bases, V lost 4 bases, and 7 bases had no gene match. Germline assignment: CDR1 MNHEY and CDR2 SVGEGT. The CDR3 is 13 residues long. This CDR3 reads CASSWTGRKGYTF. The CDR3 DNA sequence: TGTGCCAGCAGTTGGACAGGTCGGAAAGGCTACACCTTC.

The chain carries TRBV6-5 and TRBJ2-4; a possible D gene is TRBD2 (6 bases). This CDR3 region has 16 residues. Germline V gives CDR1 MNHEY, CDR2 SVGAGI. V was shortened by 0 bases and J by 1 base, with 10 bases between the two germline ends. CDR3: CASSYSGRGAKNIQYF. The CDR3 coding sequence is TGTGCCAGCAGTTACTCGGGCCGGGGGGCCAAAAACATTCAGTACTTC.

V usage is TRBV2 and J usage is TRBJ2-1, with unresolved D. Per germline, CDR1 SNHLY and CDR2 FYNNEI. CDR3 length equals 14 residues. V lost 5 bases to trimming and J lost 2 bases, with 10 bases between them. The CDR3 DNA follows: TGTGCCAGCAGTTTGTTGCTCCCCTACAATGAGCAGTTCTTC. It yields the protein CASSLLLPYNEQFF.

This clonotype was found many times. This chain connects TRBV5-1 to TRBJ2-7, with D perhaps matching TRBD1 (5 bases). The CDR3 loop spans 13 amino acids. Germline V lookup: CDR1 SGHRS, CDR2 YFSETQ. Trimming removed 4 bases from V and 7 bases from J, with 15 bases in between. The CDR3: CASSLAGNEEQYF. The CDR3 DNA sequence: TGCGCCAGCAGCCTGGCAGGGAATGAAGAGCAGTACTTC.

In its sample, this clonotype was seen a few times. The chain is built from TRBV3-1 and TRBJ2-1, with no clear D. V lost 3 bases and J 6 bases, leaving 9 bases between the germline ends. This CDR3 is 13 amino acids long. Germline V gene lookup returns CDR1 LGHDT and CDR2 YNNKEL (reference sequence). The DNA of the CDR3 is TGTGCCAGCAGCCACCGACACACCAATGAGCAGTTCTTC. It yields the protein CASSHRHTNEQFF.

This chain joins TRBV5-1 and TRBJ2-1; D is perhaps TRBD2 (6 bases). V lost 1 base, J lost 8 bases, and 13 bases lay in between. Germline V gene data show CDR1 as SGHRS and CDR2 as YFSETQ. CDR3 length: 14 residues. The CDR3 loop reads CASSLWASDDEQFF. CDR3 bases: TGCGCCAGCAGCTTGTGGGCTAGCGACGATGAGCAGTTCTTC.

This chain uses TRBV6-6 with TRBJ2-3, with 7 bases matching TRBD2. This CDR3 spans 14 amino acids. V lost 6 bases and J lost 2; bases outside the gene matches: 5. The germline gives CDR1 MNHNY, CDR2 SVGAGI (reference sequence). The CDR3 sequence is CASRRGEDTDTQYF. CDR3 nucleotide sequence: TGTGCCAGCAGACGGGGGGAAGACACAGATACGCAGTATTTT.

The chain carries TRBV27 and TRBJ1-4; possible D gene TRBD1, 5 bases. V was pared by 3 bases and J by 12 bases, with 17 bases between. CDR1 MNHEY and CDR2 SMNVEV come from the germline V gene (reference sequence). The CDR3 length is 14 residues. Here the CDR3 reads CASSLAGQTGELFF. CDR3 in DNA: TGTGCCAGCAGTTTGGCCGGACAAACGGGCGAACTGTTTTTT. Looking up the rest from reference TRBV27 and TRBJ1-4 gives the full variable domain: EAQVTQNPRYLITVTGKKLTVTCSQNMNHEYMSWYRQDPGLGLRQIYYSMNVEVTDKGDVPEGYKVSRKEKRNFPLILESPSPNQTSLYFCASSLAGQTGELFFGSGTQLSVL.

This clonotype was seen only a few times. The chain employs TRBV6-5 and TRBJ2-7; D uncertain. Germline V lookup: CDR1 MNHEY, CDR2 SVGAGI. The germline V and J ends were trimmed by 8 bases and 2 bases, with 10 bases remaining between them. The CDR3 consists of 12 residues. CDR3 region: CASGFHPYEQYF. The CDR3 DNA reads TGTGCCAGCGGTTTCCACCCCTACGAGCAGTACTTC.

This sequence joins TRBV21-1 and TRBJ1-6; the table's D call TRBD1 went unverified against the DNA. TRBV21-1 is a listed pseudogene. CDR3 length: 15 residues. This CDR3 is CASSKSIPRGPPLHF. The CDR3, as DNA: TGTGCCAGCAGCAAATCCATCCCCAGGGGTCCACCCCTCCACTTT.

The gene calls are TRBV27 and TRBJ2-1; TRBD2 aligns across 10 bases. The J call is doubtful: the DNA matches TRBJ2-7 better. This CDR3 is 18 amino acids long. CDR1 is MNHEY, CDR2 SMNVEV, per germline (reference sequence). The CDR3 bases are TGTGCCAGCAGTTTAATCCTAGCGGGGGCTAGCTCCTACAATGAGCAGTACTTC. Residues: CASSLILAGASSYNEQYF.

The rearrangement uses TRBV5-6 and TRBJ1-1; 10 bases agree with TRBD1. Trimming cost V 5 bases and J 6 bases; bases outside gene matches: 10. This CDR3 region has 15 residues. Per the germline V gene, CDR1 is SGHDT and CDR2 is YYEEEE. CDR3 nucleotide sequence: TGTGCCAGCAGGCAGGAGGGACAGGGGCGGCCTGAAGCTTTCTTT. Amino acid sequence: CASRQEGQGRPEAFF.

This clonotype has more than one count but fewer than ten. This rearrangement joins TRBV12-3 or TRBV12-4 to TRBJ2-7, with a weak D call TRBD1 (6 bases). This CDR3 is 15 amino acids long. Trimming took off 3 bases at V and 2 bases at J, with 14 bases between the two ends. In DNA, the CDR3 is TGTGCCAGCAGTTTTTTGTCTCAGGGGACCTACGAGCAGTACTTC. Translated, it gives CASSFLSQGTYEQYF.

The chain uses TRBV12-3 or TRBV12-4 and TRBJ2-5, with TRBD1 matching 10 bases. The tail of the sequence fits TRBJ2-7 better, so the J call may be wrong. This CDR3 region has 12 residues. In DNA, the CDR3 is TGTGCCACCACGGGACAGGGGTACGAGCAGTACTTC. Translation gives CATTGQGYEQYF.

This clonotype was seen a few times. The genes are TRBV12-5 and TRBJ2-7, with D possibly TRBD1 on 5 matching bases. CDR1 is LGHNT and CDR2 is FRNRAP in the germline V gene. Deletions cut 0 bases from V and 2 bases from J, with 17 bases between. The CDR3 runs to 17 residues. CDR3 loop: CASGLVRWRQSPYEQYF. The CDR3 DNA sequence: TGTGCTAGTGGTTTGGTACGGTGGCGACAGTCACCCTACGAGCAGTACTTC.

The chain couples TRBV9 to TRBJ2-1, with TRBD2 identical over 8 bases. The V gene end was trimmed by 0 bases and the J gene end by 9 bases; junction bases not matched to a gene: 8. CDR1 is SGDLS and CDR2 is YYNGEE in the germline V gene. The CDR3 spans 15 residues. The chain's CDR3 is CASSVGSGSYAEQFF. The CDR3, as DNA: TGTGCCAGCAGCGTAGGAAGCGGGAGTTATGCTGAGCAGTTCTTC.

This chain joins TRBV28 and TRBJ1-2, with D possibly matching TRBD1 (5 bases). Trimming pared 5 bases from V and 9 bases from J, leaving 16 bases between. The V gene's germline CDR1 is MDHEN and CDR2 SYDVKM. The CDR3 is made up of 13 amino acids. Here the CDR3 DNA reads TGTGCCAGCAGTGCAGGGACCAGCCGAAGCTACACCTTC. Translation gives CASSAGTSRSYTF.

This clonotype was seen a handful of times. The chain couples TRBV4-3 to TRBJ2-4; maybe TRBD2 (6 bases). The V and J ends lost 0 bases and 8 bases respectively, with 8 bases between them. The length of the CDR3 is 13 residues. Germline-derived CDR1 and CDR2 are LGHNA and YSLEER. CDR3 sequence reads: CASSQDWGDIQYF. CDR3 DNA: TGCGCCAGCAGCCAAGATTGGGGGGACATTCAGTACTTC.

The chain combines TRBV7-9 with TRBJ2-7, with a possible D match to TRBD2 (5 bases). The ends were cut back, 0 bases at V and 6 bases at J, with 12 bases in the middle. The CDR3 spans 14 residues. In germline, CDR1 is SEHNR, CDR2 FQNEAQ (reference sequence). The CDR3 bases are TGTGCCAGCAGCTTAGCCCTCGGCGGGTCCGAGCAGTACTTC. This sequence encodes CASSLALGGSEQYF. Looking up the rest from reference TRBV7-9 and TRBJ2-7 gives the full variable domain: DTGVSQNPRHKITKRGQNVTFRCDPISEHNRLYWYRQTLGQGPEFLTYFQNEAQLEKSRLLSDRFSAERPKGSFSTLEIQRTEQGDSAMYLCASSLALGGSEQYFGPGTRLTVT.

This clonotype was observed a handful of times. The rearrangement links TRBV4-3 to TRBJ1-6; D ambiguous. CDR3 size: 16 residues. Trimming took off 1 base at V and 3 bases at J, with 10 bases between the two ends. The germline V gene has CDR1 LGHNA and CDR2 YSLEER. CDR3 in amino acids: CASSQASDRYNSPLHF. The DNA for the CDR3 is TGCGCCAGCAGCCAAGCCTCCGATCGCTATAATTCACCCCTCCACTTT.